The 21 T cell receptor beta chains below all came from one sample that was sequenced in a study of tumor-infiltrating lymphocytes in primary liver carcinoma. TCR beta cDNA was reverse-transcribed from 500 ng of total RNA. The reaction used a constant-region primer and ProtoScript II reverse transcriptase. Slightly modified ARM-PCR with three nested multiplex PCR rounds yielded TCR beta libraries. TRBV1-TRBV30 forward primers and a C-beta reverse primer were used in the first two PCR rounds, which each ran for about 11 cycles. TCRdb re-called the multiplex PCR reads with MiXCR, one entry per CDR3 protein. The data show 300,000 to 350,000 distinct CDR3 sequences, 50% to 75% seen once. Alongside blood RNA obtained from unsorted whole blood, germline DNA was also extracted. The sequenced material came from peripheral blood. These receptors originate from a woman in her twenties or thirties with primary liver carcinoma and hepatitis B virus infection.

This clonotype showed up just a few times. The chain carries TRBV5-4 and TRBJ1-2, with unresolved D. This CDR3 has 13 amino acids. Between the trimmed V and J ends, which lost 6 bases and 4 bases, there was a span of 13 bases. Germline-derived CDR1 and CDR2 are SGHNT and YYREEE (reference sequence). CDR3 sequence (DNA): TGTGCCAGCACCGAAGACGGAGCCTATGGCTACACCTTC. This sequence encodes CASTEDGAYGYTF.

The chain combines TRBV4-2 with TRBJ1-2; D not resolved. Germline-derived CDR1 and CDR2 are LGHNA and YNFKEQ. Deletions cut 3 bases from V and 4 bases from J, with 21 bases between. The length of the CDR3 is 17 residues. In DNA, the CDR3 is TGTGCCAGCAGCCATGATAGGAGGGCACGGGGTAGCTATGGCTACACCTTC. This sequence encodes CASSHDRRARGSYGYTF.

CDR3 sequence (DNA): TGTGCCAGCATCTCGTTCGAGCCCCTGGTGGATATGACCACAGATACGCAGTATTTT. This encodes CASISFEPLVDMTTDTQYF. The genes are TRBV11-2 and TRBJ2-3; D is undetermined. The V and J ends lost 7 bases and 2 bases respectively, with 28 bases between them. Germline loops: CDR1 SGHAT, CDR2 FQNNGV. This CDR3 is built from 19 residues.

A note on this clonotype: This may arise from a read error, as a much more abundant clone is one base away. Here the CDR3 DNA reads TGCGCCAGCAGCCAAGGTCGAGGGACTAGCGGGAATGAGCAGTTCTTC. It is translated as CASSQGRGTSGNEQFF. The chain recombines TRBV4-3 with TRBJ2-1, with 12 bases aligning to TRBD2. The J segment lost 7 bases and the V segment lost 1 base, leaving 5 bases of the junction unmatched. The CDR3 is 16 amino acids. Germline CDR1 and CDR2: LGHNA and YSLEER.

This clonotype was counted ten times or more. The genes are TRBV11-3 and TRBJ2-6, with 7 bases lining up with TRBD2. Trimming at V came to 8 bases and at J to 0 bases, leaving 10 bases not matched to a gene. CDR1 is SGHNT and CDR2 is YENEEA in the germline V gene. The CDR3 has 17 amino acids. CDR3 bases: TGTGCCAGCGGGAGGGGAAAAGGGATCTCTGGGGCCAACGTCCTGACTTTC. Translated: CASGRGKGISGANVLTF.

V usage is TRBV7-3 and J usage is TRBJ2-3; D remains unclear. Trimming took off 8 bases at V and 4 bases at J, with 10 bases between the two ends. Germline loops: CDR1 SGHTA, CDR2 FQGTGA. The length of the CDR3 is 12 residues. The CDR3 spells CASANNADTQYF. The CDR3, as DNA: TGTGCCAGCGCAAATAATGCAGATACGCAGTATTTT.

The chain is built from TRBV29-1 and TRBJ2-3, with D tentatively TRBD2 (5 bases). V was shortened by 7 bases and J by 2 bases, with 13 bases between the two germline ends. Germline V lookup: CDR1 SQVTM, CDR2 ANQGSEA. The CDR3 totals 13 residues. CDR3 nucleotide sequence: TGCAGCGGCCGGAGCGGTTACACAGATACGCAGTATTTT. Protein: CSGRSGYTDTQYF.

This clonotype came up a few times. J is TRBJ2-1 and V is TRBV13, with D possibly being TRBD1 (6 bases). The CDR3 loop spans 14 amino acids. Trimming took off 5 bases at V and 6 bases at J, with 14 bases between the two ends. Germline CDR1 and CDR2: PRHDT and FYEKMQ (reference sequence). The CDR3 loop is CASSPQTGINEQFF. The CDR3 DNA reads TGTGCCAGCAGCCCTCAAACAGGGATCAATGAGCAGTTCTTC. The variable domain in full, completed from reference TRBV13 and TRBJ2-1, reads AAGVIQSPRHLIKEKRETATLKCYPIPRHDTVYWYQQGPGQDPQFLISFYEKMQSDKGSIPDRFSAQQFSDYHSELNMSSLELGDSALYFCASSPQTGINEQFFGPGTRLTVL.

Of note for this clonotype: This may be a read error: a much more frequent sequence differs by one nucleotide. The chain couples TRBV29-1 to TRBJ1-3; no clear D. Germline CDR1 reads SQVTM; CDR2 reads ANQGSEA. The CDR3 length is 13 residues. Here the CDR3 reads CSVARDLGNTTYF. DNA for the CDR3: TGCAGCGTTGCTCGAGATCTTGGAAACACCACATATTTT.

Ten or more counts support this clonotype. The CDR3 protein is CSVTLGGSYNEQFF. Here the CDR3 DNA reads TGCAGCGTAACCTTGGGCGGGAGCTACAATGAGCAGTTCTTC. The rearrangement uses TRBV29-1 and TRBJ2-1; 7 bases agree with TRBD2. This CDR3 has 14 residues. CDR1 is SQVTM and CDR2 is ANQGSEA in the germline V gene. The trim removed 6 bases at V and 3 bases at J, leaving 8 bases unmatched.

As for this clonotype: A much larger clone sits a single nucleotide away, making a read error possible. Lacking the conserved final phenylalanine or tryptophan, this CDR3 likely reflects a read error. The chain is built from TRBV12-3 or TRBV12-4 and TRBJ1-1; D may be TRBD1 (5 bases). This CDR3 contains 14 residues. Trimming cost V 6 bases and J 0 bases, with 11 bases left between them. CDR3 nucleotides: TGTGCCAGCAGGGGACCGTGGATGAACACTGAAGCTTTCTTA. This sequence encodes CASRGPWMNTEAFL.

Comments on this clonotype: Germline and junction disagree at one end, which may indicate a read error. The rearrangement uses TRBV6-2 or TRBV6-3 and TRBJ2-5; D not resolved. Germline assignment: CDR1 MNHEY and CDR2 SVGEGT. The length of the CDR3 is 15 residues. The CDR3 nucleotides are TGTGCCAGCAGCCCCAATCGGTGGCCCCAAGAGATCCAGTACTTC. This encodes CASSPNRWPQEIQYF.

To note about this clonotype: No conserved phenylalanine or tryptophan ends this CDR3, so it is likely a read error. The chain is built from TRBV11-2 and TRBJ2-1; TRBD2 agrees at 12 bases. V shed 7 bases and J 7 bases; nucleotides not matched to a gene: 14. Germline V gene data show CDR1 as SGHAT and CDR2 as FQNNGV. This CDR3 has 17 residues. The CDR3 loop reads CASTIFRDTSGRNEQFL. The CDR3, as DNA: TGTGCCAGCACCATCTTTCGGGATACTAGCGGGAGGAATGAGCAGTTCCTC.

The V gene is TRBV12-3 or TRBV12-4, the J gene TRBJ1-2; D remains unclear. V was shortened by 8 bases and J by 3 bases, with 7 bases between the two germline ends. CDR3 length: 11 residues. CDR3 sequence: CASAGDYGYTF. The CDR3 DNA follows: TGTGCCAGCGCAGGCGACTATGGCTACACCTTC.

This clonotype was observed a handful of times. This rearrangement joins TRBV4-1 to TRBJ2-1; no definite D call. The CDR3 runs to 16 residues. Germline CDR1 and CDR2: MGHRA and YSYEKL. The V end lost 4 bases, the J end lost 1 base, and 14 bases lay between the germline ends. The CDR3: CASSLPLGSSYNEQFF. As DNA, the CDR3 is TGCGCCAGCAGCCTTCCCTTGGGAAGTTCCTACAATGAGCAGTTCTTC.

The chain employs TRBV2 and TRBJ2-1; either TRBD1 or TRBD2 may supply D (5 bases each). Germline values: CDR1 SNHLY, CDR2 FYNNEI. V was shortened by 6 bases and J by 5 bases, with 11 bases between the two germline ends. The CDR3 covers 13 residues. For the CDR3, the DNA is TGTGCCAGCAGGGGGGACGCAAACAATGAGCAGTTCTTC. It translates to CASRGDANNEQFF.

This clonotype was observed at least ten times. This chain uses TRBV12-3 or TRBV12-4 with TRBJ2-5, with TRBD1 as a possible D gene (6 bases). The CDR3 contains 15 residues. V was cut by 2 bases and J by 2 bases, with 12 bases left in between. The CDR3 coding sequence is TGTGCCAGCAGTTTACTGGGGGCCAGTCAAGAGACCCAGTACTTC. Encoded protein: CASSLLGASQETQYF.

As for this clonotype: The junction does not match germline at one end; this may be a read error. The J gene is TRBJ2-1, the V gene TRBV7-8; D may match TRBD1 or TRBD2 (5 bases each). This CDR3 has 16 residues. Germline V gene data show CDR1 as SGHVS and CDR2 as FQNEAQ. The CDR3 region is CASSLRDPADYIEQFF. The CDR3, as DNA: TGTGCCAGCAGCTTACGGGACCCCGCTGACTACATTGAGCAGTTCTTC.

Remarks on this clonotype: A much larger clone differs from this one at a single base, so this may be a read error. The V gene is TRBV6-2 or TRBV6-3, the J gene TRBJ2-7; the D is unclear. Germline assignment: CDR1 MNHEY and CDR2 SVGEGT. The CDR3 has 13 residues. This CDR3 is CAGSYWGVHEQYF. The CDR3 bases are TGTGCCGGCAGTTACTGGGGTGTTCACGAGCAGTACTTC.

Comments on this clonotype: At one end, the junction sequence differs from germline, possibly due to a read error. This chain uses TRBV7-2 with TRBJ2-1; D not certain. The germline CDR1 and CDR2 sequences are SGHTA and FQGNSA. CDR3 length: 15 residues. The CDR3 nucleotides are TGTGTCAGCAGCAAAGGGTATCTGACTGCCTATGAGCAGTTCTTC. As protein: CVSSKGYLTAYEQFF.

The V gene is TRBV7-3, the J gene TRBJ1-5; D is possibly TRBD1 (5 bases). The CDR3 has 14 amino acids. Germline loops: CDR1 SGHTA, CDR2 FQGTGA. Trimming shortened V by 5 bases and J by 4 bases, and 12 bases separated the two germline ends. The CDR3 region has the DNA TGTGCCAGCAGCAGGTTTCAGGGAAATCAGCCCCAGCATTTT. It codes for CASSRFQGNQPQHF. The entire variable domain, with the rest obtained from reference TRBV7-3 and TRBJ1-5, is as follows: GAGVSQTPSNKVTEKGKYVELRCDPISGHTALYWYRQSLGQGPEFLIYFQGTGAADDSGLPNDRFFAVRPEGSVSTLKIQRTERGDSAVYLCASSRFQGNQPQHFGDGTRLSIL.